Below, one TCR beta chain is given with its context. Its specificity is unknown. Profiled with immunoSEQ multiplex PCR; TCRdb holds only in-frame clones, not every one. The sample has some 340,000 clones; 75% to 90% are singletons. The data belong to a study of cytomegalovirus exposure and HLA in healthy donors. For the study at large: The platform used for the roughly 130 validation repertoires matched that of the 500 to 850 first-cohort repertoires, a later analysis reported.

General study findings and limits: Per published reports, the classifier diagnosed cytomegalovirus status with high specificity and sensitivity. Cytomegalovirus association was assigned to around 150 TCR beta chains.

This CDR3 spans 19 amino acids. Germline V gene sequence: CDR1 MNHEY, CDR2 SMNVEV (reference sequence). J was trimmed by 0 bases and V by 5 bases; bases with no gene match: 16. The receptor's source is a woman under 40 in good health and CMV-seropositive. Sequencing input: PBMCs. The chain couples TRBV27 to TRBJ1-3; 7 bases agree with TRBD1. CDR3: CASSPHPYRGTDSGNTIYF. The DNA for the CDR3 is TGTGCCAGCAGTCCTCATCCATACCGTGGGACAGACTCTGGAAACACCATATATTTT.